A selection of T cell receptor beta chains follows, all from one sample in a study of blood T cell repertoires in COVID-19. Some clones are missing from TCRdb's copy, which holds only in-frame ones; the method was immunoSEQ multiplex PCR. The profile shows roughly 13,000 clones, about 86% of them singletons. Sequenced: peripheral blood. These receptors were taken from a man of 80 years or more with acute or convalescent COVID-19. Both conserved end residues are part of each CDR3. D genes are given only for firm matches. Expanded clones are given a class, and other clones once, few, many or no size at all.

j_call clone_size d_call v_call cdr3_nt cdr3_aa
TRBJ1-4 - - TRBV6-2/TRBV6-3 TGTGCCAGCAGTTACGGTGGGGCCTCCGGTGAAAAACTGTTTTTT CASSYGGASGEKLFF
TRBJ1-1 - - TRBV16 TGTGCCAGCAGCCAATACGGGGGGAACACTGAAGCTTTCTTT CASSQYGGNTEAFF
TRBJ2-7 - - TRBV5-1 TGCGCCAGCAGCTTCCTAACAGCCCAGGGATACGAGCAGTACTTC CASSFLTAQGYEQYF
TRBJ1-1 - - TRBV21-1 TGTGCCAGCACCCCGGGCGAGGGCAACACTGAAGCTTTCTTT CASTPGEGNTEAFF
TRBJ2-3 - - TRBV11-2 TGTGCCAGCAGCTTAGTAGGTTTCGGCGGGGTTCTAAATACGCAGTATTTT CASSLVGFGGVLNTQYF
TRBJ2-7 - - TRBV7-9 TGTGCCAGCAGCTTCTGGACAGCACCCTACGAGCAGTACTTC CASSFWTAPYEQYF
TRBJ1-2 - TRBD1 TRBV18 TGTGCCAGCTCACTCACCTCCGGGACAGCTAACTATGGCTACACCTTC CASSLTSGTANYGYTF
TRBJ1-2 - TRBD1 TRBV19 TGTGCCAGTAGTATAGCGGGACAGGGAACGTATGGCTACACCTTC CASSIAGQGTYGYTF
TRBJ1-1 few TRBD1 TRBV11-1 TGTGCCAGCAGCTCGGACAGGACTAACACTGAAGCTTTCTTT CASSSDRTNTEAFF
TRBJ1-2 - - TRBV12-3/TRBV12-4 TGTGCCTGTCGCACAGGGCACTATGGCTACACCTTC CACRTGHYGYTF
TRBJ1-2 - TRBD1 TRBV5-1 TGCGCCAGCAGCTTGTGGGACAGAGACTATGGCTACACCTTC CASSLWDRDYGYTF
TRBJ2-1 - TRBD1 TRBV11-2 TGTGCCAGCAGCGGGCCGGGACAGGGGGCTGAGCAGTTCTTC CASSGPGQGAEQFF
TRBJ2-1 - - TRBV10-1 TGCGCCAGCAGTGAGTCTCCCAGTTTGGTTGAGCAGTTCTTC CASSESPSLVEQFF
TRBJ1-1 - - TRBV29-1 TGCAGCGTTGTAGGGACTGGAGCTTTCTTT CSVVGTGAFF
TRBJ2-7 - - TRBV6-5 TGTGCCAGCAGTTCGATAGGGGAACTTACCTACGAGCAGTACTTC CASSSIGELTYEQYF
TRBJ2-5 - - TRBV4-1 TGCGCCAGCAGCCAAGAATGGCCCTCGGAAGGGGACCAAGAGACCCAGTACTTC CASSQEWPSEGDQETQYF
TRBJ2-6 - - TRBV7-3 TGTGCCAGCAGCCCTGTGGGGGCCAACGTCCTGACTTTC CASSPVGANVLTF
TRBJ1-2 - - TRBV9 TGTGCCAGCAGCCCCAGGCTAAGAGGGTCGGATGGCTACACCTTC CASSPRLRGSDGYTF
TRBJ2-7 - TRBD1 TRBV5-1 TGCGCCAGCAGCCCGGGGACAGAGGGGACCGAGCAGTACTTC CASSPGTEGTEQYF
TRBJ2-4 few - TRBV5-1 TGCGCCAGCAGCTTCGAATTACCGGGACAACAAGCCAAAAACATTCAGTACTTC CASSFELPGQQAKNIQYF
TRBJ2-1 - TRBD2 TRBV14 TGTGCCAGCCGAACTAGCGGACGAAGAGACAATGAGCAGTTCTTC CASRTSGRRDNEQFF
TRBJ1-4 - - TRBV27 TGTGCCAGCATGACAGATAATGAAAAACTGTTTTTT CASMTDNEKLFF
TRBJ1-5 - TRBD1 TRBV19 TGTGCCAGTACCTCGGACAGGCTCAACAATCAGCCCCAGCATTTT CASTSDRLNNQPQHF
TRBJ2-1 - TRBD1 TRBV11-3 TGTGCCAGCAGCCCCGGACAGGGGGCCTATGAGCAGTTCTTC CASSPGQGAYEQFF
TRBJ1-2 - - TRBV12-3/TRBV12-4 TGTGCCAGCAGTTCAGACAGCTACTATGGCTACACCTTC CASSSDSYYGYTF
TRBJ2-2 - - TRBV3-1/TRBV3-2 TGTGCCAGCAGCCTCGGCCCGGGGATCTCGACCGGGGAGCTGTTTTTT CASSLGPGISTGELFF
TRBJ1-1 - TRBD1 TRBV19 TGTGCCAGTAGTACGGACAGGGGGCTTCGACGGACTGAAGCTTTCTTT CASSTDRGLRRTEAFF
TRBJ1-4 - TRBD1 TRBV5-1 TGCGCCAGCAGCTTGGAGGGGACAGGGGTCAATGGAGAAAAACTGTTTTTT CASSLEGTGVNGEKLFF
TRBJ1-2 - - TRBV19 TGTGCCAGTAGTAAGGCGGGACGGACATTTGGCTATGGCTACACCTTC CASSKAGRTFGYGYTF
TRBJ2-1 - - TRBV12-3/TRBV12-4 TGTGCCAGCAGTTCTACTAACAATGAGCAGTTCTTC CASSSTNNEQFF
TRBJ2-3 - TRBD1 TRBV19 TGTGCCAGTAGCTCGGGACAGGGGACCTTAGATACGCAGTATTTT CASSSGQGTLDTQYF
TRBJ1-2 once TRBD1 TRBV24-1 TGTGCCACCCGCTGGGACAGAAGGGGCTACACCTTC CATRWDRRGYTF
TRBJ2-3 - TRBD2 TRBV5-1 TGCGCCAGCAGCTTGGCCGGACAGGCGGGACTAGCTGGAGATACGCAGTATTTT CASSLAGQAGLAGDTQYF
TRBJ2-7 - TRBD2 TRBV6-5 TGTGCCAGCAGGTCTGATCGGCTAGCGGGGGGCGAGCAGTACTTC CASRSDRLAGGEQYF
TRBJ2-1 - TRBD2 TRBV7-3 TGTGCCAGCCAGCGGGACCTCGGCAATGAGCAGTTCTTC CASQRDLGNEQFF
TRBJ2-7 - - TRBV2 TGTGCCAGCACCCAAGGGGCAAACCAATACGAGCAGTACTTC CASTQGANQYEQYF
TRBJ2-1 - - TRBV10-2 TGCGCCAGCAGTGGTCAGGGGTTAAGCTCCTACAATGAGCAGTTCTTC CASSGQGLSSYNEQFF
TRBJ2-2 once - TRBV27 TGTGCCAGCAGTCCGTTGGCGGGTCACGGGGAGCTGTTTTTT CASSPLAGHGELFF
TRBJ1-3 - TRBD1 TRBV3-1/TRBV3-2 TGTGCCAGCAGGCCTAAGGACAGGGCCGGAAACACCATATATTTT CASRPKDRAGNTIYF
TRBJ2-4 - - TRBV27 TGTGCCAGCAGCGTCCCTGGCTCCAAAAACATTCAGTACTTC CASSVPGSKNIQYF
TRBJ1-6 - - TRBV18 TGTGCCAGCTCACCAGAGACAGCCAATTCACCCCTCCACTTT CASSPETANSPLHF
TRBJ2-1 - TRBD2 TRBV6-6 TGTGCCAGCAGGCGCGGGGGGGAGTCCAATGAGCAGTTCTTC CASRRGGESNEQFF
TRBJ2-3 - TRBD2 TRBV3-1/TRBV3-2 TGTGCCAGCAGTCTAGCGGGAGTTGAAGTTACGCAGTATTTT CASSLAGVEVTQYF
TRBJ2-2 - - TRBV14 TGTGCCAGCAGCCAAGCGGGGGGACATTACACCGGGGAGCTGTTTTTT CASSQAGGHYTGELFF
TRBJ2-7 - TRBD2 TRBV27 TGTGCCAGCAATGAAGCGGGGGGCCCTCTCTACGAGCAGTACTTC CASNEAGGPLYEQYF
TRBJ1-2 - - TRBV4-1 TGCGCCAGCAGCCATCCAACAGGGCTCTATGGCTACACCTTC CASSHPTGLYGYTF
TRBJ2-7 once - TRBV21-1 TGTGCCAGCAGCAAAAGGGCGGGCAGCTCCTACGAGCAGTACTTC CASSKRAGSSYEQYF
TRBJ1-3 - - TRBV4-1 TGCGCCAGCAGCCAAGCTGCAATTAGAGGAAACACCATATATTTT CASSQAAIRGNTIYF
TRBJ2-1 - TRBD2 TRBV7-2 TGTGCCAGCAGCTTACAAGCGGGAGGCGGGGTCGATGAGCAGTTCTTC CASSLQAGGGVDEQFF
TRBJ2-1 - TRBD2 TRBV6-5 TGTGCCAGCAAGGTAGGACTAGCGGTCTACAATGAGCAGTTCTTC CASKVGLAVYNEQFF
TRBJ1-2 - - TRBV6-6 TGTGCCAGCAGCTATAACTATGGCTACACCTTC CASSYNYGYTF
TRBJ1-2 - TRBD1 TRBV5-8 TGTGCCAGCAGCTGGTCTCGGGACAGGGGCTACACCTTC CASSWSRDRGYTF